The clone carrying this T cell receptor beta chain was observed a single time. Antigen specificity is unknown. Assay used: immunoSEQ multiplex PCR; TCRdb lists only in-frame clones, some missing. The table shows some 11,000 clones, with over 65% occurring only once. The data are from a study of chemoradiotherapy in HPV16-positive cancers. Study-level findings and limits: Non-HPV-specific T cells did not expand in tumors during treatment, whereas candidate HPV-specific clones and E7-related motifs did.

Trimming cost V 6 bases and J 6 bases, with 14 bases left between them. The V gene's germline CDR1 is MDHEN and CDR2 SYDVKM. CDR3 length: 13 residues. The sequence came from a human donor with HPV-associated anogenital cancer. The rearrangement links TRBV28 to TRBJ1-1; maybe TRBD1 (6 bases). This specimen was acquired from a patient who underwent chemoradiotherapy. The CDR3 region is CASSGRGLSEAFF. CDR3 DNA: TGTGCCAGCAGCGGGAGGGGGTTGTCTGAAGCTTTCTTT. The variable domain in full, completed from reference TRBV28 and TRBJ1-1, reads DVKVTQSSRYLVKRTGEKVFLECVQDMDHENMFWYRQDPGLGLRLIYFSYDVKMKEKGDIPEGYSVSREKKERFSLILESASTNQTSMYLCASSGRGLSEAFFGQGTRLTVV.